What follows are 25 T cell receptor beta chains derived from one specimen sequenced in a study of T cell responses to AZD1222 COVID-19 vaccine (dated by TCRdb to the early 2020s). Library construction relied on the immunoSEQ multiplex PCR assay. What TCRdb holds here is the immuneACCESS table cut down to in-frame rearrangements. Part of the clones is not present; checked against another copy, under half of the missing clones reflect an unresolved V gene, and the others are unexplained. The sample table contains around 100,000 clones; only one count was recorded for more than 75% of them. The leading ten clones occupy about 16% of the sample. The time point label of this sample denotes: baseline before first vaccination. Sequenced material: peripheral blood, taken on day 0 of AZD1222 vaccination. These TCRs come from an adult in good health.

V gene TRBV5-6 combines with J gene TRBJ1-1, with a possible D match to TRBD1 (5 bases). Germline V CDR1 and CDR2: SGHDT, YYEEEE. This CDR3 is built from 15 residues. V was pared by 2 bases and J by 0 bases, with 11 bases between. CDR3: CASSLWAGMNTEAFF. The CDR3 DNA reads TGTGCCAGCAGCTTATGGGCAGGGATGAACACTGAAGCTTTCTTT.

The chain carries TRBV21-1 and TRBJ2-7; TRBD1 was called by the table and not checked on the DNA. TRBV21-1 is a known pseudogene. The CDR3 extends over 14 amino acids. The CDR3 here is CARQDRAHSYEQYF. DNA for the CDR3: TGTGCCAGACAAGACAGGGCTCATTCCTACGAGCAGTACTTC.

The gene calls are TRBV5-1 and TRBJ1-3, with D hard to call. The CDR3 runs 14 residues. Trimming removed 0 bases from V and 2 bases from J, with 6 bases in between. The V gene's germline CDR1 is SGHRS and CDR2 YFSETQ. The CDR3 DNA reads TGCGCCAGCAGCTTGGCAGAAGCTGGAAACACCATATATTTT. Its translation: CASSLAEAGNTIYF.

This clone was detected only once. V usage is TRBV29-1 and J usage is TRBJ2-7; the match to TRBD2 covers 7 bases. V gave up 7 bases and J gave up 10 bases; unmatched junction bases: 22. CDR3 length: 15 residues. The germline V gene has CDR1 SQVTM and CDR2 ANQGSEA. CDR3 sequence (DNA): TGCAGCGCTATCACTGCGGGGTTGGGGGGGAGGGGACAGTACTTC. It is translated as CSAITAGLGGRGQYF.

J is TRBJ2-1 and V is TRBV7-9, with D perhaps matching TRBD1 (6 bases). Per the germline V gene, CDR1 is SEHNR and CDR2 is FQNEAQ (reference sequence). The CDR3 has 15 amino acids. V dropped 2 bases and J dropped 8 bases, with 16 bases sitting between them. DNA of the CDR3: TGTGCCAGCAGCTTATTGGGGGCCCGGGGCGATGAGCAGTTCTTC. This translates into CASSLLGARGDEQFF.

The V and J genes are TRBV6-5 and TRBJ2-7; D gene uncertain. The V end was cut by 5 bases, the J end by 4 bases, with 9 bases between. This CDR3 has 12 residues. Per germline, CDR1 MNHEY and CDR2 SVGAGI. The DNA of the CDR3 is TGTGCCAGCAGTCTCTCCGGATACGAGCAGTACTTC. This sequence encodes CASSLSGYEQYF.

This chain connects TRBV19 to TRBJ1-5; 7 nucleotides agree with TRBD1. Losses at the gene ends were 3 bases for V and 4 bases for J; bases not matched to a gene: 3. This CDR3 has 14 amino acids. Germline lookup yields CDR1 LNHDA and CDR2 SQIVND (reference sequence). The DNA for the CDR3 is TGTGCCAGTAGTATTTGGGACAGTAATCAGCCCCAGCATTTT. It codes for CASSIWDSNQPQHF.

The chain has TRBV18 and TRBJ1-4, with D maybe TRBD1 (5 bases). V was shortened by 2 bases and J by 3 bases, with 10 bases between the two germline ends. In germline, CDR1 is KGHSH, CDR2 LQKENI. The CDR3 consists of 15 residues. CDR3 region: CASSPTAGPNEKLFF. The CDR3 DNA sequence: TGTGCCAGCTCACCAACCGCGGGGCCTAATGAAAAACTGTTTTTT.

The rearrangement uses TRBV18 and TRBJ2-2; TRBD1 matches at 7 bases. This CDR3 region has 15 residues. Germline V gene lookup returns CDR1 KGHSH and CDR2 LQKENI. With V trimmed by 0 bases and J by 3 bases, 1 base remained unmatched. The CDR3 reads CASSPPGQDTGELFF. CDR3 DNA: TGTGCCAGCTCACCACCTGGACAGGACACCGGGGAGCTGTTTTTT.

A single count supports this clone. This sequence joins TRBV18 and TRBJ1-2, with 8 bases aligning to TRBD1. Trimming at V came to 5 bases and at J to 3 bases, leaving 8 bases not matched to a gene. The CDR3 consists of 15 residues. CDR1 and CDR2 from the germline V gene are KGHSH and LQKENI. The CDR3 nucleotides are TGTGCCAGCTCAAACCAGGGGGCCCTTCACTATGGCTACACCTTC. As protein: CASSNQGALHYGYTF.

V gene TRBV5-8 combines with J gene TRBJ1-6, with D unclear. The CDR3 sequence is 14 residues long. The ends were cut back, 1 base at V and 5 bases at J, with 7 bases in the middle. Germline CDR1 SGHTS, CDR2 YDEGEE. DNA of the CDR3: TGTGCCAGCAGCTTGCGGCGGAATAATTCACCCCTCCACTTT. Protein product: CASSLRRNNSPLHF.

In DNA form, the CDR3 reads TGTGCCAGTAGTATAGATTCTAGGACAGGGGGTTCTCAGCCCCAGCATTTT. Its translation is CASSIDSRTGGSQPQHF. This sequence joins TRBV19 and TRBJ1-5; 10 bases are shared with TRBD1. Germline V gene sequence: CDR1 LNHDA, CDR2 SQIVND (reference sequence). This CDR3 spans 17 amino acids. The junction had 8 bases not matched to a gene; V was cut back by 0 bases and J by 6 bases.

The chain employs TRBV12-3 or TRBV12-4 and TRBJ1-1; D unresolved. The CDR3 runs 11 residues. V lost 3 bases and J 10 bases, leaving 9 bases between the germline ends. In DNA form, the CDR3 reads TGTGCCAGCAGTTTTAGGAAGGGAGCTTTCTTT. This gives the protein CASSFRKGAFF.

The V and J genes are TRBV7-6 and TRBJ2-7; 8 bases align to TRBD1. The CDR3 runs to 15 residues. Germline V lookup: CDR1 SGHVS, CDR2 FNYEAQ. V gave up 2 bases and J gave up 5 bases; unmatched junction bases: 8. The CDR3 region has the DNA TGTGCCAGCAGCTTACAGGCAGGGGGCTCGCACGAGCAGTACTTC. It is translated as CASSLQAGGSHEQYF.

V usage is TRBV19 and J usage is TRBJ2-7; 10 bases are a match to TRBD1. Germline V CDR1 and CDR2: LNHDA, SQIVND (reference sequence). V gave up 7 bases and J gave up 6 bases; unmatched junction bases: 3. The CDR3 length is 12 residues. The CDR3 spells CASMGQGSEQYF. The CDR3 coding sequence is TGTGCCAGTATGGGACAGGGGAGCGAGCAGTACTTC. The full variable domain, its missing parts supplied by reference TRBV19 and TRBJ2-7, is DGGITQSPKYLFRKEGQNVTLSCEQNLNHDAMYWYRQDPGQGLRLIYYSQIVNDFQKGDIAEGYSVSREKKESFPLTVTSAQKNPTAFYLCASMGQGSEQYFGPGTRLTVT.

The chain couples TRBV24-1 to TRBJ1-5; TRBD1 matches at 9 bases. CDR1 KGHDR and CDR2 SFDVKD come from the germline V gene. There are 17 residues in the CDR3. The ends lost 4 bases at V and 7 bases at J; junction bases unmatched: 13. The CDR3: CATSEHGTGTTGQPQHF. The CDR3, as DNA: TGTGCCACCAGTGAACATGGGACAGGGACTACGGGGCAGCCCCAGCATTTT.

This chain uses TRBV5-5 with TRBJ1-1; tentative D call: TRBD1 (6 bases). The CDR3 is 15 residues long. V lost 2 bases and J 4 bases, leaving 15 bases between the germline ends. Germline CDR1 and CDR2: SGHKS and YYEKEE (reference sequence). The CDR3 coding sequence is TGTGCCAGCAGCTTCTCCACGACAGGCGGCACTGAAGCTTTCTTT. Its protein is CASSFSTTGGTEAFF.

This sequence joins TRBV7-3 and TRBJ2-3, with 11 bases that match TRBD1. J was trimmed by 6 bases and V by 5 bases; bases with no gene match: 7. This CDR3 has 15 residues. The germline V gene encodes CDR1 SGHTA and CDR2 FQGTGA. The CDR3 region is CASSHRDRGIDTQYF. Written as DNA, the CDR3 is TGTGCCAGCAGCCACCGGGACAGGGGGATCGATACGCAGTATTTT.

This sequence joins TRBV10-3 and TRBJ2-1; TRBD2 aligns across 11 bases. The CDR3 covers 15 residues. Germline CDR1 is ENHRY and CDR2 is SYGVKD. V gave up 2 bases and J gave up 8 bases; unmatched junction bases: 5. CDR3 sequence reads: CAISEASGRQDEQFF. In DNA, the CDR3 is TGTGCCATCAGTGAGGCTAGCGGGAGGCAGGATGAGCAGTTCTTC.

The DNA of the CDR3 is TGTGCCAGCGCCACTCCAGAAGCCTTCTATGGCTACACCTTC. Amino acids: CASATPEAFYGYTF. The chain employs TRBV21-1 and TRBJ1-2. TRBV21-1 corresponds to a pseudogene. The CDR3 runs to 14 residues.

J is TRBJ2-7 and V is TRBV6-5, with a weak D call TRBD1 (7 bases). Germline lookup yields CDR1 MNHEY and CDR2 SVGAGI. V lost 8 bases, J lost 4 bases, and 15 bases lay in between. This CDR3 has 13 residues. CDR3 DNA: TGTGCCAGCGCGCGGGACAGACCGTACGAGCAGTACTTC. This translates into CASARDRPYEQYF.

This chain uses TRBV18 with TRBJ1-1; D is unresolved. The CDR3 sequence is 14 residues long. V was shortened by 5 bases and J by 1 base, with 11 bases between the two germline ends. Germline values: CDR1 KGHSH, CDR2 LQKENI. The CDR3 coding sequence is TGTGCCAGCTCAACTTCCGGCTCGAACACTGAAGCTTTCTTT. Amino acid sequence: CASSTSGSNTEAFF.

The chain combines TRBV6-5 with TRBJ2-1; tentative D call: TRBD1 (7 bases). The V gene's germline CDR1 is MNHEY and CDR2 SVGAGI. The length of the CDR3 is 16 residues. V shed 2 bases and J shed 1 base, with 12 bases lying between them. The CDR3 DNA sequence: TGTGCCAGCAGTTACGGGCCAGGGGGGTCCTACAATGAGCAGTTCTTC. Its translation is CASSYGPGGSYNEQFF.

The rearrangement links TRBV2 to TRBJ1-6; D may be TRBD1 (5 bases). The germline CDR1 and CDR2 sequences are SNHLY and FYNNEI. Between the trimmed V and J ends, which lost 4 bases and 9 bases, there was a span of 13 bases. CDR3 length: 14 residues. The CDR3 here is CASSVAQATSPLHF. In DNA, the CDR3 is TGTGCCAGCAGTGTGGCACAGGCTACTTCACCCCTCCACTTT.

V gene TRBV21-1 combines with J gene TRBJ2-3; TRBD2 reflects the table's D call only, with no check against the DNA. TRBV21-1 is noted as a pseudogene. The CDR3 runs 17 residues. The CDR3 loop is CASSKVEERNSTDTQYF. CDR3 nucleotides: TGTGCCAGCAGCAAAGTAGAAGAGCGGAATAGCACAGATACGCAGTATTTT.